These T cell receptor beta chains were read from a single sample in a study of CD8+CD57+ T cells in acquired aplastic anemia. Using its own MiXCR run on the reads, TCRdb lists one record per CDR3 protein. The profile shows about 20,000 distinct CDR3 sequences, approximately 39% of them singletons. The material sequenced was CD8+CD57+ T cells sorted from PBMCs. Source of these receptors: a human donor with aplastic anemia. Both conserved end residues are part of each CDR3. Fields, in order: CDR3 protein, CDR3 DNA, D gene, clone size, V gene, CDR3 length, J gene. D genes are given only for firm matches. Clone sizes are given selectively: once, few, many, or a class where the clone is expanded.

CDR3: CASSPSGRQETQYF
DNA: TGTGCCAGCAGCCCATCGGGACGCCAAGAGACCCAGTACTTC
D: .
size: once
V: TRBV7-3
length: 14
J: TRBJ2-5

CDR3: CATSRLGQGSYTEAFF
DNA: TGTGCCACCAGCAGATTGGGACAGGGTTCGTACACTGAAGCTTTCTTT
D: TRBD1
size: many
V: TRBV15
length: 16
J: TRBJ1-1

CDR3: CAISESKRPLNEQFF
DNA: TGTGCCATCAGTGAGAGTAAGAGGCCCCTCAATGAGCAGTTCTTC
D: .
size: few
V: TRBV10-3
length: 15
J: TRBJ2-1

CDR3: CASSFSTGLLFF
DNA: TGTGCCAGCAGTTTTTCCACAGGTCTGTTGTTCTTC
D: .
size: few
V: TRBV12-3/TRBV12-4
length: 12
J: TRBJ2-1

CDR3: CSANTGGGKTGELFF
DNA: TGCAGTGCCAATACGGGGGGGGGCAAAACCGGGGAGCTGTTTTTT
D: TRBD2
size: many
V: TRBV20-1
length: 15
J: TRBJ2-2

CDR3: CASNPGASGSGEQFF
DNA: TGTGCCAGCAACCCCGGGGCTAGCGGGAGTGGCGAGCAGTTCTTC
D: TRBD2
size: .
V: TRBV7-2
length: 15
J: TRBJ2-1

CDR3: CASSLEAGSNERDSPLHF
DNA: TGTGCCAGCAGCTTAGAAGCAGGGTCCAATGAAAGGGATTCACCCCTCCACTTT
D: .
size: few
V: TRBV7-6
length: 18
J: TRBJ1-6

CDR3: CASSISDDGSLSYGYTF
DNA: TGTGCCAGTAGTATATCCGACGACGGCAGCCTTAGCTATGGCTACACCTTC
D: .
size: .
V: TRBV19
length: 17
J: TRBJ1-2

CDR3: CASSGGQGISYGQYF
DNA: TGTGCCAGCAGCGGGGGACAGGGGATCTCCTACGGGCAGTACTTC
D: TRBD1
size: .
V: TRBV9
length: 15
J: TRBJ2-7

CDR3: CASSVGSGTETQYF
DNA: TGTGCCAGCAGCGTAGGAAGCGGGACTGAGACCCAGTACTTC
D: TRBD2
size: few
V: TRBV9
length: 14
J: TRBJ2-5

CDR3: CASGFGQLYGYTF
DNA: TGTGCCAGCGGATTCGGACAGCTCTATGGCTACACCTTC
D: .
size: .
V: TRBV11-3
length: 13
J: TRBJ1-2

CDR3: CASSVTPTPYYEQYF
DNA: TGTGCCAGCAGCGTAACCCCGACCCCTTACTACGAGCAGTACTTC
D: .
size: many
V: TRBV9
length: 15
J: TRBJ2-7

CDR3: CASSLGTSGGTDTQYF
DNA: TGTGCCAGCAGCTTAGGGACTAGCGGGGGGACAGATACGCAGTATTTT
D: TRBD2
size: few
V: TRBV7-8
length: 16
J: TRBJ2-3

CDR3: CASSERTGGANVLTF
DNA: TGTGCCAGCAGTGAACGAACAGGTGGGGCCAACGTCCTGACTTTC
D: .
size: few
V: TRBV6-6
length: 15
J: TRBJ2-6

CDR3: CASSESRELFF
DNA: TGTGCCAGCAGCGAGAGCCGGGAGCTGTTTTTT
D: .
size: .
V: TRBV5-5
length: 11
J: TRBJ2-2

CDR3: CASSLEAGDNNEKLFF
DNA: TGTGCCAGCAGCTTAGAAGCGGGAGATAACAATGAAAAACTGTTTTTT
D: .
size: many
V: TRBV7-6
length: 16
J: TRBJ1-4

CDR3: CSATGQTRNQPQHF
DNA: TGCAGTGCTACGGGACAGACTCGTAATCAGCCCCAGCATTTT
D: TRBD1
size: few
V: TRBV20-1
length: 14
J: TRBJ1-5

CDR3: CATSRDLSNTGELFF
DNA: TGTGCCACCAGCAGAGATTTGAGTAACACCGGGGAGCTGTTTTTT
D: .
size: once
V: TRBV15
length: 15
J: TRBJ2-2

CDR3: CASSLRGDSSPLHF
DNA: TGTGCCAGCAGTTTACGGGGGGACAGTTCACCCCTCCACTTT
D: TRBD1
size: many
V: TRBV12-3/TRBV12-4
length: 14
J: TRBJ1-6

CDR3: CASSLRTGSVGELFF
DNA: TGTGCTAGCAGCTTACGGACAGGGTCTGTCGGGGAGCTGTTTTTT
D: TRBD1
size: .
V: TRBV7-7
length: 15
J: TRBJ2-2

CDR3: CASSQETGSWSQHF
DNA: TGCGCCAGCAGCCAAGAGACAGGGAGTTGGTCCCAGCATTTT
D: TRBD1
size: large
V: TRBV4-1
length: 14
J: TRBJ1-5

CDR3: CASSYSYRGPSTGELFF
DNA: TGTGCCAGCAGTTACTCTTACAGGGGTCCTAGTACCGGGGAGCTGTTTTTT
D: TRBD1
size: many
V: TRBV6-5
length: 17
J: TRBJ2-2

CDR3: CATSERTSGSNEQFF
DNA: TGTGCCACCAGTGAAAGGACTAGCGGTTCCAATGAGCAGTTCTTC
D: TRBD2
size: .
V: TRBV24-1
length: 15
J: TRBJ2-1

CDR3: CASSLGSNEQYF
DNA: TGTGCCAGCAGCTTAGGTAGTAACGAGCAGTACTTC
D: .
size: few
V: TRBV7-6
length: 12
J: TRBJ2-7

CDR3: CASSVTGEVIDEQYF
DNA: TGTGCCAGCAGCGTCACAGGGGAAGTAATCGACGAGCAGTACTTC
D: TRBD1
size: few
V: TRBV9
length: 15
J: TRBJ2-7

CDR3: CATSDTRQGGNTGELFF
DNA: TGTGCCACCAGTGATACGAGACAGGGCGGGAACACCGGGGAGCTGTTTTTT
D: TRBD1
size: .
V: TRBV24-1
length: 17
J: TRBJ2-2

CDR3: CASSPTLGDSYGYTF
DNA: TGTGCCAGTAGTCCGACCCTGGGGGACAGCTATGGCTACACCTTC
D: TRBD1
size: few
V: TRBV19
length: 15
J: TRBJ1-2

CDR3: CASSLAARTLNTEAFF
DNA: TGTGCCAGCAGCTTAGCGGCGAGGACTCTCAACACTGAAGCTTTCTTT
D: .
size: .
V: TRBV7-6
length: 16
J: TRBJ1-1

CDR3: CASSVGGTRGIVNTEAFF
DNA: TGTGCCAGCAGCGTAGGCGGGACAAGGGGGATTGTGAACACTGAAGCTTTCTTT
D: .
size: few
V: TRBV9
length: 18
J: TRBJ1-1

CDR3: CASSVGTDYGYTF
DNA: TGTGCCAGCAGCGTTGGGACAGATTATGGCTACACCTTC
D: TRBD1
size: .
V: TRBV9
length: 13
J: TRBJ1-2

CDR3: CASRIDMGYPGLEQFF
DNA: TGTGCCAGCAGGATTGACATGGGGTATCCGGGGCTTGAGCAGTTCTTC
D: .
size: .
V: TRBV28
length: 16
J: TRBJ2-1

CDR3: CASSLAPTDTQYF
DNA: TGTGCCAGCAGCTTAGCGCCCACAGATACGCAGTATTTT
D: .
size: many
V: TRBV7-8
length: 13
J: TRBJ2-3

CDR3: CSARAGTANTGELFF
DNA: TGCAGTGCTAGGGCAGGGACAGCGAACACCGGGGAGCTGTTTTTT
D: TRBD1
size: .
V: TRBV20-1
length: 15
J: TRBJ2-2

CDR3: CASSQVRAASSYVCIF
DNA: TGTGCCAGCAGCCAAGTCCGGGCAGCTTCCTCCTATGTCTGCATCTTC
D: .
size: .
V: TRBV4-2
length: 16
J: TRBJ1-2

CDR3: CASSLGPTGWVGGYTF
DNA: TGTGCCAGCAGCTTAGGCCCCACGGGATGGGTGGGTGGCTACACCTTC
D: .
size: medium-sized
V: TRBV11-2
length: 16
J: TRBJ1-2

CDR3: CSASVRTGGRTVYEQYF
DNA: TGCAGTGCTAGCGTTAGGACAGGGGGCCGTACTGTCTACGAGCAGTACTTC
D: TRBD1
size: medium-sized
V: TRBV20-1
length: 17
J: TRBJ2-7

CDR3: CASSIGESDGELFF
DNA: TGTGCCAGTAGTATAGGGGAGTCGGACGGGGAGCTGTTTTTT
D: .
size: .
V: TRBV19
length: 14
J: TRBJ2-2

CDR3: CASLTSGSTDTQYF
DNA: TGTGCCAGCCTTACTAGCGGGAGTACAGATACGCAGTATTTT
D: TRBD2
size: many
V: TRBV25-1
length: 14
J: TRBJ2-3

CDR3: CASHEGNTGELFF
DNA: TGTGCCAGCCACGAGGGGAACACCGGGGAGCTGTTTTTT
D: .
size: few
V: TRBV6-5
length: 13
J: TRBJ2-2

CDR3: CASSLDRRNYGYTF
DNA: TGTGCCAGCAGCTTGGACAGGCGAAACTATGGCTACACCTTC
D: .
size: once
V: TRBV5-4
length: 14
J: TRBJ1-2

CDR3: CASGPLGGYKDTQYF
DNA: TGTGCCAGCGGCCCCCTCGGGGGGTATAAAGATACGCAGTATTTT
D: TRBD2
size: .
V: TRBV24-1
length: 15
J: TRBJ2-3

CDR3: CASSPGTVSGTRYGYTF
DNA: TGTGCCAGCAGCCCTGGGACAGTCAGTGGCACACGATATGGCTACACCTTC
D: TRBD1
size: .
V: TRBV5-6
length: 17
J: TRBJ1-2

CDR3: CASSSMLAEQFF
DNA: TGTGCCAGCAGTTCCATGTTGGCCGAGCAGTTCTTC
D: .
size: .
V: TRBV6-5
length: 12
J: TRBJ2-1

CDR3: CASKLAGGYTDTQYF
DNA: TGTGCCAGCAAACTAGCGGGGGGTTACACAGATACGCAGTATTTT
D: TRBD2
size: few
V: TRBV2
length: 15
J: TRBJ2-3

CDR3: CASSFSVNYGYTF
DNA: TGTGCCAGCAGTTTTAGTGTTAACTATGGCTACACCTTC
D: .
size: .
V: TRBV12-3/TRBV12-4
length: 13
J: TRBJ1-2

CDR3: CASSQTDRALNQPQHF
DNA: TGCGCCAGCAGCCAGACGGACAGGGCCCTCAATCAGCCCCAGCATTTT
D: TRBD1
size: .
V: TRBV4-1
length: 16
J: TRBJ1-5

CDR3: CASSIPRNEQFF
DNA: TGTGCCAGCAGCATCCCGAGGAATGAGCAGTTCTTC
D: .
size: few
V: TRBV7-8
length: 12
J: TRBJ2-1

CDR3: CASSLQGGGYNEQFF
DNA: TGTGCCAGCAGTCTACAGGGGGGGGGCTACAATGAGCAGTTCTTC
D: .
size: .
V: TRBV2
length: 15
J: TRBJ2-1

CDR3: CASEDRGYNEQFF
DNA: TGTGCCAGCGAGGACAGGGGATACAATGAGCAGTTCTTC
D: TRBD1
size: few
V: TRBV2
length: 13
J: TRBJ2-1

CDR3: CSARTGGDLYGYTF
DNA: TGCAGTGCTAGGACAGGGGGCGACCTATATGGCTACACCTTC
D: TRBD1
size: .
V: TRBV20-1
length: 14
J: TRBJ1-2

CDR3: CASTYGGNAQYF
DNA: TGTGCCAGCACCTACGGGGGGAACGCGCAGTATTTT
D: TRBD2
size: many
V: TRBV6-6
length: 12
J: TRBJ2-3

CDR3: CASSGGTSGGESSYEQYF
DNA: TGTGCCAGCAGCGGCGGGACTAGCGGAGGGGAATCGTCCTACGAGCAGTACTTC
D: TRBD2
size: .
V: TRBV9
length: 18
J: TRBJ2-7

CDR3: CASSLEQGTYEQYF
DNA: TGTGCCAGCAGCTTAGAGCAGGGAACCTACGAGCAGTACTTC
D: .
size: .
V: TRBV7-8
length: 14
J: TRBJ2-7

CDR3: CDWSSDVCSSDLRCTF
DNA: TGTGACTGGAGTTCAGACGTGTGCTCTTCCGATCTTCGCTGCACCTTC
D: .
size: .
V: TRBV30
length: 16
J: TRBJ1-2